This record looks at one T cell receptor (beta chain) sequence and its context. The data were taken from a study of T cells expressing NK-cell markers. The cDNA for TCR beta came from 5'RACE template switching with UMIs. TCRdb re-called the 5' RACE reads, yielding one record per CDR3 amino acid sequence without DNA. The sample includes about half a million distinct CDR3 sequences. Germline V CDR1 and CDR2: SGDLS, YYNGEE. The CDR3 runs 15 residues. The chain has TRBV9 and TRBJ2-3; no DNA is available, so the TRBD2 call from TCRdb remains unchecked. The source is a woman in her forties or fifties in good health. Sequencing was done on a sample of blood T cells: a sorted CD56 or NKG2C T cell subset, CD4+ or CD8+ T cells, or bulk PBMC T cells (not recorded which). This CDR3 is CASTRSGGATDAQYF.